The 23 T cell receptor beta chains in this list originate from one sample, sequenced in a study of shared clonotypes between healthy human individuals. Data came from immunoSEQ multiplex PCR; TCRdb stores just in-frame clones and leaves some out. The table has some 1,600,000 clones, roughly 98% seen once; the top ten hold approximately 0.45%. Sequencing was done on a sample of naive CD4+ T cells sorted from blood. The sample's subset: CD45RA+ positively selected. All receptors come from a man aged 25-45 years in good health.

The CDR3 is CASSVPGLDYNEQFF. CDR3 nucleotides: TGTGCCAGCAGTGTACCGGGACTAGACTACAATGAGCAGTTCTTC. This chain connects TRBV11-2 to TRBJ2-1; 8 bases map to TRBD2. The CDR3 runs to 15 residues. Germline V lookup: CDR1 SGHAT, CDR2 FQNNGV. J gave up 3 bases and V 6 bases, and 7 bases lay outside the gene matches.

The chain uses TRBV28 and TRBJ1-5; possible D gene TRBD1, 5 bases. From germline, CDR1 is MDHEN and CDR2 SYDVKM. The V end lost 6 bases, the J end lost 3 bases, and 12 bases lay between the germline ends. CDR3 length equals 14 residues. The CDR3 coding sequence is TGTGCCAGCAGCCCGACAGACATCAATCAGCCCCAGCATTTT. Translating gives CASSPTDINQPQHF.

V is TRBV18 and J is TRBJ2-1, with TRBD2 matching 9 bases. The CDR3 length is 17 residues. Per germline, CDR1 KGHSH and CDR2 LQKENI. J was trimmed by 9 bases and V by 4 bases; bases with no gene match: 16. The chain's CDR3 is CASSQVRGRREGVEQFF. The CDR3 coding sequence is TGTGCCAGCTCACAAGTCCGAGGTAGGCGGGAGGGCGTTGAGCAGTTCTTC. Together with reference TRBV18 and TRBJ2-1, the CDR3 gives the full variable domain: NAGVMQNPRHLVRRRGQEARLRCSPMKGHSHVYWYRQLPEEGLKFMVYLQKENIIDESGMPKERFSAEFPKEGPSILRIQQVVRGDSAAYFCASSQVRGRREGVEQFFGPGTRLTVL.

V usage is TRBV28 and J usage is TRBJ1-5; 8 bases align to TRBD1. The CDR3 is 16 residues long. The ends lost 1 base at V and 6 bases at J; junction bases unmatched: 8. Germline assignment: CDR1 MDHEN and CDR2 SYDVKM. The CDR3 region is CASSLSYWTGSQPQHF. As DNA, the CDR3 is TGTGCCAGCAGTTTATCATATTGGACAGGGAGTCAGCCCCAGCATTTT.

This rearrangement joins TRBV14 to TRBJ2-1; D unresolved. The CDR3 extends over 18 amino acids. V lost 6 bases to trimming and J lost 3 bases, with 24 bases between them. Germline CDR1 is SGHDN and CDR2 is FVKESK. The CDR3 protein is CASSQSRLANAYYNEQFF. For the CDR3, the DNA is TGTGCCAGCAGTCAGTCGAGGCTGGCCAACGCATACTACAATGAGCAGTTCTTC.

The chain links TRBV10-3 to TRBJ2-7; 9 positions agree with TRBD1. Germline loops: CDR1 ENHRY, CDR2 SYGVKD. After removal of 3 bases from V and 2 bases from J, the junction contained 5 bases not matched to a gene. CDR3 length: 15 amino acids. CDR3 sequence reads: CAISEQGAATYEQYF. The CDR3 DNA sequence: TGTGCCATCAGTGAACAGGGGGCTGCTACCTACGAGCAGTACTTC.

The count of this clone is one. The chain joins TRBV15 to TRBJ2-5; possible D gene TRBD2, 6 bases. V was shortened by 0 bases and J by 4 bases, with 15 bases between the two germline ends. The germline CDR1 and CDR2 sequences are LNHNV and YYDKDF (reference sequence). This CDR3 region has 16 residues. The CDR3 region is CATSRDFGGSGETQYF. The CDR3 nucleotides read TGTGCCACCAGCAGAGATTTCGGGGGAAGCGGAGAGACCCAGTACTTC.

The chain links TRBV7-2 to TRBJ2-5; TRBD2 matches at 10 bases. Near its end, the DNA agrees better with TRBJ2-7, so the J call may be wrong. Germline V gene data show CDR1 as SGHTA and CDR2 as FQGNSA. The CDR3 has 15 amino acids. The CDR3 loop reads CASSFSGTSVDEQYF. In DNA, the CDR3 is TGTGCCAGCAGCTTTTCCGGGACTAGCGTCGACGAGCAGTACTTC.

The chain carries TRBV13 and TRBJ1-5; weak D call: TRBD1 (6 bases). The CDR3 is made up of 14 amino acids. Deletions cut 0 bases from V and 7 bases from J, with 10 bases between. Germline CDR1 reads PRHDT; CDR2 reads FYEKMQ (reference sequence). In DNA form, the CDR3 reads TGTGCCAGCAGCTTAGGATTCCAGGGGCAGCCCCAGCATTTT. This translates into CASSLGFQGQPQHF.

V is TRBV7-9 and J is TRBJ1-5, with TRBD1 matching 7 bases. V shed 8 bases, J shed 5 bases, and the junction held 12 bases outside the gene matches. Germline loops: CDR1 SEHNR, CDR2 FQNEAQ (reference sequence). The length of the CDR3 is 15 residues. CDR3 amino acids: CASGPDRAGHQPQHF. The DNA for the CDR3 is TGTGCCAGCGGTCCCGACAGGGCAGGCCATCAGCCCCAGCATTTT.

The chain carries TRBV28 and TRBJ2-2; tentative D call: TRBD1 (5 bases). The CDR3 is 13 residues long. V gave up 5 bases and J gave up 6 bases, with 10 bases separating them. Looked up from germline, CDR1 is MDHEN and CDR2 is SYDVKM. CDR3 coding DNA: TGTGCCAGCAGTGACACAGGTTCCGGGGAGCTGTTTTTT. Translation gives CASSDTGSGELFF.

The chain joins TRBV7-7 to TRBJ2-1; 10 bases are shared with TRBD2. CDR1 and CDR2 (germline): SSHAT, FNYEAQ (reference sequence). The CDR3 extends over 15 amino acids. Trimming took 5 bases from V and 4 from J; bases not matched to a gene: 5. The CDR3 is CASSPGTSEYNEQFF. CDR3 DNA sequence: TGTGCCAGCAGCCCTGGGACTAGCGAGTACAATGAGCAGTTCTTC.

The chain employs TRBV4-3 and TRBJ2-7; 10 nucleotides agree with TRBD2. The CDR3 extends over 16 amino acids. Germline CDR1 and CDR2: LGHNA and YSLEER. V lost 1 base to trimming and J lost 0 bases; unmatched junction nucleotides: 3. CDR3 sequence: CASSQGASGSSYEQYF. In nucleotides, the CDR3 is TGCGCCAGCAGCCAAGGGGCTAGCGGGAGCTCCTACGAGCAGTACTTC.

The V gene is TRBV28, the J gene TRBJ2-3; the match to TRBD2 covers 7 bases. The length of the CDR3 is 16 residues. Germline assignment: CDR1 MDHEN and CDR2 SYDVKM. The V gene end was trimmed by 5 bases and the J gene end by 3 bases; junction bases not matched to a gene: 11. CDR3 amino acids: CASSQLALDQTDTQYF. The CDR3 DNA is TGTGCCAGCAGTCAACTAGCGCTGGATCAGACAGATACGCAGTATTTT.

V gene TRBV27 combines with J gene TRBJ2-1, with 7 bases identical to TRBD2. The germline V gene encodes CDR1 MNHEY and CDR2 SMNVEV (reference sequence). The CDR3 has 15 amino acids. Unmatched junction bases numbered 1, after V lost 1 base and J lost 1 base. CDR3: CASSLLGGSYNEQFF. CDR3 nucleotide sequence: TGTGCCAGCAGTTTATTGGGGGGGTCCTACAATGAGCAGTTCTTC.

In regard to this clone: Within the sample, other DNA sequences also encode this same CDR3. The rearrangement uses TRBV2 and TRBJ1-2; D is perhaps TRBD1 (5 bases). Germline V gene sequence: CDR1 SNHLY, CDR2 FYNNEI. Trimming cost V 3 bases and J 2 bases, with 7 bases left between them. The CDR3 runs to 13 residues. DNA of the CDR3: TGTGCCAGCAGTGACCGGGACAACTATGGCTACACCTTC. Translating gives CASSDRDNYGYTF.

This chain links TRBV18 with TRBJ1-4; 7 nucleotides agree with TRBD1. The CDR3 sequence is 13 residues long. The V gene's germline CDR1 is KGHSH and CDR2 LQKENI. After removal of 8 bases from V and 7 bases from J, the junction contained 7 bases not matched to a gene. CDR3 region: CASATGAGEKLFF. The CDR3 bases are TGTGCCAGCGCTACAGGGGCGGGTGAAAAACTGTTTTTT.

The chain recombines TRBV15 with TRBJ2-2; TRBD2 is a possible D gene (5 bases). Germline V gene lookup returns CDR1 LNHNV and CDR2 YYDKDF (reference sequence). The V end was cut by 0 bases, the J end by 4 bases, with 9 bases between. This CDR3 contains 15 residues. The CDR3, as DNA: TGTGCCACCAGCAGAGAGGGGAGTCCCACCGGGGAGCTGTTTTTT. Translated, it gives CATSREGSPTGELFF.

V gene TRBV7-6 combines with J gene TRBJ2-5, with TRBD2 identical over 8 bases. This CDR3 spans 14 amino acids. The trim removed 7 bases at V and 5 bases at J, leaving 9 bases unmatched. The germline V gene encodes CDR1 SGHVS and CDR2 FNYEAQ. The CDR3 nucleotides read TGTGCCAGCAACAACAATGCGGGAGGTGAGACCCAGTACTTC. Encoded protein: CASNNNAGGETQYF.

Points on this clone: One junction end disagrees with the germline gene, perhaps due to a read error. CDR3: CASSPPLRGDSHEQYF. CDR3 nucleotides: TGCGCCAGCAGCCCCCCCCTACGCGGGGACTCCCACGAGCAGTACTTC. The rearrangement joins TRBV4-1 to TRBJ2-7, with a tentative D call TRBD2 (6 bases). This CDR3 is 16 amino acids long. Germline assignment: CDR1 MGHRA and CDR2 YSYEKL.

The chain has TRBV30 and TRBJ2-3, with D possibly being TRBD1 (5 bases). Germline V lookup: CDR1 GTSNPN, CDR2 SVGIG (reference sequence). The V end lost 5 bases, the J end lost 11 bases, and 20 bases lay between the germline ends. The CDR3 spans 13 residues. CDR3 nucleotide sequence: TGTGCCTGGGGAACCGATGGGGCGAATTGGCAGTATTTT. Translated: CAWGTDGANWQYF.

The V and J genes are TRBV7-2 and TRBJ2-2; the D gene could be TRBD1 or TRBD2 (6 bases each). Germline-derived CDR1 and CDR2 are SGHTA and FQGNSA. The V gene lost 5 bases and the J gene lost 4 bases, with 17 bases spanning the gap. This CDR3 has 16 residues. The CDR3: CASSPGWGAGTGELFF. CDR3 bases: TGTGCCAGCAGCCCAGGGTGGGGGGCCGGCACCGGGGAGCTGTTTTTT.

V is TRBV14 and J is TRBJ2-3; tentatively, D is TRBD2 (5 bases). CDR3 size: 16 residues. With 2 bases removed from V and 2 bases from J, the gap between germline ends came to 14 bases. CDR1 and CDR2 (germline): SGHDN, FVKESK. CDR3 bases: TGTGCCAGCAGCCAATCTCTACCGGGGATCACAGATACGCAGTATTTT. Encoded protein: CASSQSLPGITDTQYF.